The entry that follows covers one TCR beta chain sequence. TCRdb's copy holds only in-frame clones and misses some; the assay was immunoSEQ multiplex PCR. The sample has about 170,000 clones, 93% seen once. The data derive from a study of control samples from healthy donors and cancer patients. The CDR3 has 14 amino acids. The trim removed 0 bases at V and 4 bases at J, leaving 1 base unmatched. CDR1 is GTSNPN and CDR2 is SVGIG in the germline V gene (reference sequence). The origin of this receptor is a woman between 55 and 75 years old in good health. Material for sequencing was blood. The chain links TRBV30 to TRBJ1-1; TRBD1 agrees at 11 bases. CDR3 bases: TGTGCCTGGAGTGTAGGGACAGGGGGCACTGAAGCTTTCTTT. Translated: CAWSVGTGGTEAFF. Variable domain in full (rest from reference TRBV30 and TRBJ1-1): SQTIHQWPATLVQPVGSPLSLECTVEGTSNPNLYWYRQAAGRGLQLLFYSVGIGQISSEVPQNLSASRPQDRQFILSSKKLLLSDSGFYLCAWSVGTGGTEAFFGQGTRLTVV.